The 18 T cell receptor beta chains below come from one sample, sequenced in a study of monozygotic twins with inflammatory bowel disease. After re-calling the 5' RACE reads, TCRdb lists one entry per CDR3 protein, DNA absent. There are 400,000 or so distinct CDR3 sequences in the sample, with around 2.4% held by the top ten. The sequenced material came from blood. The receptors stem from a human donor with ulcerative colitis or Crohn's disease, or a healthy co-twin of an affected twin (not recorded which).

The genes are TRBV4-3 and TRBJ1-2; TCRdb proposes TRBD1, but this gene call is untestable without DNA. The length of the CDR3 is 13 residues. From germline, CDR1 is LGHNA and CDR2 YSLEER. The CDR3 loop is CASSQEEGVGYTF.

The chain couples TRBV7-8 to TRBJ2-1. Germline loops: CDR1 SGHVS, CDR2 FQNEAQ. The CDR3 contains 13 residues. The CDR3 reads CASSLVSLNEQFF.

CDR3 loop: CASSLEGGEQYF. V is TRBV7-9 and J is TRBJ2-7; TCRdb picks TRBD2, but there is no DNA to check that call. The germline CDR1 and CDR2 sequences are SEHNR and FQNEAQ (reference sequence). The CDR3 runs 12 residues.

V usage is TRBV7-2 and J usage is TRBJ2-5. This CDR3 has 12 residues. Germline loops: CDR1 SGHTA, CDR2 FQGNSA. The CDR3 protein is CASSPIGETQYF.

The chain carries TRBV5-4 and TRBJ2-3. The CDR3 consists of 16 residues. Germline V lookup: CDR1 SGHNT, CDR2 YYREEE (reference sequence). The CDR3: CASSLGRGQNTDTQYF.

The CDR3 sequence is CASSLGLAETLEQFF. The chain employs TRBV7-9 and TRBJ2-1; TCRdb calls TRBD2, which cannot be checked without DNA. Germline CDR1 reads SEHNR; CDR2 reads FQNEAQ (reference sequence). The CDR3 loop spans 15 amino acids.

The CDR3 region is CASSPQWGAITEAFF. This sequence joins TRBV5-1 and TRBJ1-1; there is no DNA to check the TCRdb D call of TRBD1. The CDR3 runs to 15 residues. Germline loops: CDR1 SGHRS, CDR2 YFSETQ.

The V call is TRBV27, the J call TRBJ2-5. This CDR3 spans 14 amino acids. The germline V gene has CDR1 MNHEY and CDR2 SMNVEV (reference sequence). This CDR3 reads CASSLSLTGETQYF.

The chain couples TRBV21-1 to TRBJ1-5; TCRdb names TRBD1, which stays unverified in the absence of DNA. TRBV21-1 is a listed pseudogene. There are 15 residues in the CDR3. The CDR3 spells CASSKNRDRDQPQHF.

This chain uses TRBV29-1 with TRBJ2-1; the D call of TRBD2 rests on TCRdb alone, since no DNA is present to check it. Per the germline V gene, CDR1 is SQVTM and CDR2 is ANQGSEA. The CDR3 is made up of 11 amino acids. This CDR3 reads CSVEDVEGQFF.

The V gene is TRBV7-8, the J gene TRBJ1-1. The CDR3 contains 14 residues. Per the germline V gene, CDR1 is SGHVS and CDR2 is FQNEAQ. CDR3: CASNLGLGNTEAFF.

The V call is TRBV2, the J call TRBJ1-4. The germline V gene encodes CDR1 SNHLY and CDR2 FYNNEI. The CDR3 extends over 14 amino acids. The CDR3 here is CASRTRNVNEKLFF.

CDR3 sequence: CASSLRREFGYTF. The J gene is TRBJ1-2, the V gene TRBV7-6. The CDR3 spans 13 residues. Per the germline V gene, CDR1 is SGHVS and CDR2 is FNYEAQ.

The chain couples TRBV7-2 to TRBJ2-5; TCRdb selects TRBD1, and the lack of DNA leaves this call unchecked. From germline, CDR1 is SGHTA and CDR2 FQGNSA. The length of the CDR3 is 14 residues. The CDR3 loop is CASSRAGGTETQYF.

The chain uses TRBV9 and TRBJ2-7. The CDR3 sequence is 13 residues long. Germline CDR1 reads SGDLS; CDR2 reads YYNGEE. The CDR3 loop is CASSVEQIGEQYF.

The chain carries TRBV20-1 and TRBJ1-5; TCRdb's D call, TRBD1, is unchecked because there is no DNA. CDR3 length: 15 amino acids. Germline lookup yields CDR1 DFQATT and CDR2 SNEGSKA (reference sequence). The CDR3 spells CSARFSGKSNQPQHF.

V is TRBV25-1 and J is TRBJ2-5. The CDR3 sequence is 12 residues long. CDR1 and CDR2 from the germline V gene are MGHDK and SYGVNS. The CDR3 loop is CASSELQETQYF.

The chain is built from TRBV20-1 and TRBJ1-3; absent DNA, TCRdb's TRBD1 call cannot be checked. Per the germline V gene, CDR1 is DFQATT and CDR2 is SNEGSKA (reference sequence). The length of the CDR3 is 17 residues. The CDR3 protein is CSASASTRDNSGNTIYF.